This T cell receptor beta chain was captured by sequencing in a study of T cell repertoires in cytomegalovirus infection. MiXCR was run by TCRdb on the reads, yielding one entry per CDR3 protein. The table has some 940,000 distinct CDR3 sequences, roughly 30% seen once. CDR1 is MNHEY, CDR2 SMNVEV, per germline (reference sequence). Trimming cost V 8 bases and J 7 bases, with 15 bases left between them. The CDR3 loop spans 13 amino acids. Concerning this clonotype itself: Its antigen is not known.

Overall study results and limits: Frequencies of public TCR beta families were cumulated, and this identified carriers of CMV plus the relevant HLA.

This receptor was obtained from a human donor in good health (CMV status not recorded). Some clones in this sample may be carry-over from other donors' samples. The chain links TRBV27 to TRBJ1-5; D is unclear. The input for sequencing was cultured CD8+ T cells from PBMCs, taken from culture after CMV antigen stimulation. CDR3 sequence reads: CASWGSRGQPQHF. In DNA, the CDR3 is TGTGCCAGCTGGGGTTCGAGAGGGCAGCCCCAGCATTTT.